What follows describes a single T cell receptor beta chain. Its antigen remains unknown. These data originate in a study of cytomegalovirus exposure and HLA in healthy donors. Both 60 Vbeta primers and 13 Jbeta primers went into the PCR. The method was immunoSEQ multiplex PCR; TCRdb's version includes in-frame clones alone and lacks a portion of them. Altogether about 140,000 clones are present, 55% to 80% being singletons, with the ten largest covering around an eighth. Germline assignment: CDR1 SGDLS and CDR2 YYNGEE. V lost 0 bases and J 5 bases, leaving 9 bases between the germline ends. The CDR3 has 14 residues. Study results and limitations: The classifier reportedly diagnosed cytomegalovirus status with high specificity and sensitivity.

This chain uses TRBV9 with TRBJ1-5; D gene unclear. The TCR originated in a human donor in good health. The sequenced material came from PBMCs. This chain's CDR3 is CASSVDESYQPQHF. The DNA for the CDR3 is TGTGCCAGCAGCGTAGATGAGAGTTATCAGCCCCAGCATTTT.